Below, 20 T cell receptor beta chains from the same sample are listed, as sequenced in a study of cytomegalovirus exposure and HLA in healthy donors. The protocol was immunoSEQ multiplex PCR, while the TCRdb copy is restricted to in-frame clones and leaves out a portion. The repertoire consists of tens of thousands of clones, with roughly 95% occurring once and the leading ten covering roughly 5%. The sequenced material came from PBMCs. These receptors all come from a young woman in good health and CMV-seropositive.

The chain couples TRBV27 to TRBJ2-7; no firm D call. This CDR3 spans 14 amino acids. V lost 2 bases and J lost 2, with 10 bases in between. Looked up from germline, CDR1 is MNHEY and CDR2 is SMNVEV (reference sequence). In DNA form, the CDR3 reads TGTGCCAGCAGTTTAGCGGAGCTACCCTACGAGCAGTACTTC. Its translation is CASSLAELPYEQYF.

This chain links TRBV6-6 with TRBJ2-7, with D perhaps TRBD2 (5 bases). Germline V gives CDR1 MNHNY, CDR2 SVGAGI (reference sequence). V was pared by 7 bases and J by 1 base, with 20 bases between. This CDR3 contains 16 residues. The CDR3 region is CASNPRGRGRSYEQYF. Here the CDR3 DNA reads TGTGCCAGCAATCCCAGAGGGCGAGGGCGTTCCTACGAGCAGTACTTC.

The chain carries TRBV19 and TRBJ2-7, with TRBD2 matching over 11 bases. Germline loops: CDR1 LNHDA, CDR2 SQIVND (reference sequence). CDR3 length: 15 residues. J lost 5 bases, V lost 5 bases, and 8 bases had no gene match. The CDR3 loop is CASSDIAGGPHEQYF. The CDR3 DNA reads TGTGCCAGTAGTGACATAGCGGGAGGGCCACACGAGCAGTACTTC.

The chain carries TRBV2 and TRBJ2-3, with 11 bases that match TRBD2. V was clipped by 3 bases and J by 8 bases; unmatched bases: 7. The germline V gene has CDR1 SNHLY and CDR2 FYNNEI. The CDR3 is 15 residues long. The CDR3 here is CASSETLAGGGTQYF. As DNA, the CDR3 is TGTGCCAGCAGTGAGACCCTAGCGGGAGGCGGTACGCAGTATTTT.

This rearrangement joins TRBV30 to TRBJ2-7; 9 bases align to TRBD1. This CDR3 has 12 amino acids. Germline CDR1 GTSNPN, CDR2 SVGIG (reference sequence). With 5 bases clipped from V and 7 bases from J, the junction kept 6 bases outside the gene matches. The CDR3 reads CAWRDRVREQYF. The CDR3 nucleotides are TGTGCCTGGCGGGACAGGGTGAGGGAGCAGTACTTC.

The V call is TRBV14, the J call TRBJ2-5, with 7 positions matching TRBD1. The trim removed 3 bases at V and 2 bases at J, leaving 6 bases unmatched. This CDR3 has 15 amino acids. Per germline, CDR1 SGHDN and CDR2 FVKESK. As DNA, the CDR3 is TGTGCCAGCAGCCACCTTGACAGGGTTCAAGAGACCCAGTACTTC. This gives the protein CASSHLDRVQETQYF.

V and J are TRBV7-2 and TRBJ1-2; D gene uncertain. Per germline, CDR1 SGHTA and CDR2 FQGNSA. CDR3 length equals 15 residues. With 1 base removed from V and 5 bases from J, the gap between germline ends came to 14 bases. CDR3 bases: TGTGCCAGCAGCTTAGGGGCCAGAAAGATGTATGGCTACACCTTC. It is translated as CASSLGARKMYGYTF.

This clone was detected once. This sequence joins TRBV7-9 and TRBJ2-5; possible D gene TRBD2, 6 bases. This CDR3 contains 14 residues. Trimming cost V 1 base and J 1 base, with 7 bases left between them. From germline, CDR1 is SEHNR and CDR2 FQNEAQ (reference sequence). Here the CDR3 reads CASSLGSGQETQYF. The CDR3 DNA is TGTGCCAGCAGCTTAGGTAGCGGCCAAGAGACCCAGTACTTC.

The chain carries TRBV11-2 and TRBJ2-2; D might be TRBD2 (7 bases). Germline CDR1 is SGHAT and CDR2 is FQNNGV. The ends were cut back, 0 bases at V and 3 bases at J, with 17 bases in the middle. This CDR3 has 18 amino acids. The CDR3 nucleotides are TGTGCCAGCAGCTTAGATGACCGGGGGGAGGGGGACACCGGGGAGCTGTTTTTT. This sequence encodes CASSLDDRGEGDTGELFF.

The V and J genes are TRBV9 and TRBJ1-2; possible D gene TRBD1, 6 bases. V was cut by 0 bases and J by 0 bases, with 9 bases left in between. This CDR3 is 15 amino acids long. From germline, CDR1 is SGDLS and CDR2 YYNGEE. This CDR3 is CASSVGQVANYGYTF. The CDR3, as DNA: TGTGCCAGCAGCGTAGGACAGGTAGCTAACTATGGCTACACCTTC.

The V call is TRBV7-3, the J call TRBJ1-1; D possibly corresponds to TRBD1 (6 bases). CDR3 length: 14 amino acids. V was pared by 6 bases and J by 3 bases, with 14 bases between. Germline CDR1 is SGHTA and CDR2 is FQGTGA. Here the CDR3 reads CASRRDMRDTEAFF. The CDR3 DNA reads TGTGCCAGCAGAAGGGACATGAGAGACACTGAAGCTTTCTTT.

This chain uses TRBV30 with TRBJ2-2, with D perhaps TRBD2 (7 bases). The CDR3 consists of 19 residues. Trimming shortened V by 0 bases and J by 1 base, and 21 bases separated the two germline ends. CDR1 is GTSNPN and CDR2 is SVGIG in the germline V gene (reference sequence). The CDR3 DNA reads as TGTGCCTGGAGTGTACCACCCTGGGGGGGGCGCATGAACACCGGGGAGCTGTTTTTT. Its protein is CAWSVPPWGGRMNTGELFF.

The chain joins TRBV30 to TRBJ2-7; 9 bases align to TRBD1. Germline V CDR1 and CDR2: GTSNPN, SVGIG (reference sequence). The V gene end was trimmed by 4 bases and the J gene end by 6 bases; junction bases not matched to a gene: 10. This CDR3 is built from 14 residues. The CDR3 reads CAWNHGTGFGEQYF. DNA for the CDR3: TGTGCCTGGAATCACGGGACAGGGTTTGGCGAGCAGTACTTC.

V and J are TRBV13 and TRBJ1-2; no definite D call. The germline V gene encodes CDR1 PRHDT and CDR2 FYEKMQ (reference sequence). Trimming took 4 bases from V and 4 from J, leaving 7 bases between them. This CDR3 region has 12 residues. CDR3 DNA: TGTGCCAGCAGCTCCTCGGGCTATGGCTACACCTTC. Translating it yields CASSSSGYGYTF. The full variable domain, with the rest looked up from reference TRBV13 and TRBJ1-2, is AAGVIQSPRHLIKEKRETATLKCYPIPRHDTVYWYQQGPGQDPQFLISFYEKMQSDKGSIPDRFSAQQFSDYHSELNMSSLELGDSALYFCASSSSGYGYTFGSGTRLTVV.

CDR3 in DNA: TGTGCCAGTAGCTCACAGGGTAGCAATCAGCCCCAGCATTTT. Its protein product is CASSSQGSNQPQHF. The rearrangement links TRBV19 to TRBJ1-5, with D perhaps matching TRBD1 (6 bases). V lost 6 bases and J lost 0, with 9 bases in between. This CDR3 region has 14 residues. Germline V gene sequence: CDR1 LNHDA, CDR2 SQIVND (reference sequence). The full variable domain, in which reference TRBV19 and TRBJ1-5 provide the parts outside the CDR3, is DGGITQSPKYLFRKEGQNVTLSCEQNLNHDAMYWYRQDPGQGLRLIYYSQIVNDFQKGDIAEGYSVSREKKESFPLTVTSAQKNPTAFYLCASSSQGSNQPQHFGDGTRLSIL.

This clone came up once. V usage is TRBV28 and J usage is TRBJ2-7; 8 bases align to TRBD1. V gave up 3 bases and J gave up 2 bases; unmatched junction bases: 3. The CDR3 is 14 amino acids. CDR1 and CDR2 from the germline V gene are MDHEN and SYDVKM. For the CDR3, the DNA is TGTGCCAGCAGTTTGACAGGGGCGGCCTACGAGCAGTACTTC. Translated, it gives CASSLTGAAYEQYF.

This rearrangement joins TRBV27 to TRBJ2-5, with D perhaps matching TRBD2 (5 bases). The closer fit of TRBJ2-7 to the DNA end suggests the J call may be wrong. The CDR3 has 13 residues. CDR1 is MNHEY and CDR2 is SMNVEV in the germline V gene (reference sequence). The CDR3 DNA is TGTGCCAGCAGGGCACTAGACGTCTACGAGCAGTACTTC. This encodes CASRALDVYEQYF.

This clone was recorded once. This chain connects TRBV2 to TRBJ2-7, with 12 bases identical to TRBD2. The germline CDR1 and CDR2 sequences are SNHLY and FYNNEI. The CDR3 has 16 residues. V shed 5 bases, J shed 2 bases, and the junction held 7 bases outside the gene matches. CDR3 DNA sequence: TGTGCCAGCAGTCCCTGGACTAGCGGGAACCCCTACGAGCAGTACTTC. This codes for CASSPWTSGNPYEQYF.

The V gene is TRBV2, the J gene TRBJ2-2; weak D call: TRBD1 (5 bases). V lost 7 bases, J lost 0 bases, and 9 bases lay in between. The CDR3 sequence is 14 residues long. Germline V gene data show CDR1 as SNHLY and CDR2 as FYNNEI. CDR3 DNA: TGTGCCAGCAAGGGCAGGGCGAACACCGGGGAGCTGTTTTTT. This translates into CASKGRANTGELFF.

The chain recombines TRBV28 with TRBJ2-3, with D uncertain. V was shortened by 4 bases and J by 6 bases, with 11 bases between the two germline ends. This CDR3 has 13 amino acids. The V gene's germline CDR1 is MDHEN and CDR2 SYDVKM. The CDR3 region has the DNA TGTGCCAGCAGTTCCCCCCCCGGGGATACGCAGTATTTT. This encodes CASSSPPGDTQYF. The full variable domain, rest sourced from reference TRBV28 and TRBJ2-3, is DVKVTQSSRYLVKRTGEKVFLECVQDMDHENMFWYRQDPGLGLRLIYFSYDVKMKEKGDIPEGYSVSREKKERFSLILESASTNQTSMYLCASSSPPGDTQYFGPGTRLTVL.